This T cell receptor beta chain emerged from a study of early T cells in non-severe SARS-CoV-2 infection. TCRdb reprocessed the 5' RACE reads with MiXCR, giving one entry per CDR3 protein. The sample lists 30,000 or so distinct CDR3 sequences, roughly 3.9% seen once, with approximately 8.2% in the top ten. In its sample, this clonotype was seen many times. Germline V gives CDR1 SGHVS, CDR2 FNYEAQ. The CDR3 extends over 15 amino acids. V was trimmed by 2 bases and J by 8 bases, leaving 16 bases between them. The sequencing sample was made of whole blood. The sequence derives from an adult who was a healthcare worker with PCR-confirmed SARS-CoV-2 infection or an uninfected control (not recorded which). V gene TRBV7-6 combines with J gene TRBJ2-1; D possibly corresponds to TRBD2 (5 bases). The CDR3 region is CASSLTTFRGYEQFF. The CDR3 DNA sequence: TGTGCCAGCAGCTTAACGACCTTTCGGGGTTATGAGCAGTTCTTC.